The rows below give T cell receptor beta chains drawn from one sample of a study of blood T cell repertoires in COVID-19. Here immunoSEQ multiplex PCR was the method, and the copy in TCRdb shows in-frame clones only, minus some. The top ten clones hold roughly 1.6% of a sample with about 300,000 clones, around 86% of them seen once. The sequencing input was peripheral blood. The receptors were gathered from a woman aged 40 to 55 who had recovered from COVID-19. The conserved cysteine and the conserved F or W are not part of the CDR3 here.

TRBJ2-1 TRBV5-1 ASSLAGLAGENEQF
TRBJ2-7 TRBV19 ASSILRGASEQY
TRBJ1-6 TRBV30 AWSIILSPLH
TRBJ2-5 TRBV20-1 SASRDSYQETQY
TRBJ1-2 TRBV6-1 ASSEGDTLYGYT
TRBJ1-1 TRBV18 ASSQRTGFLNTEAF
TRBJ2-7 TRBV6-5 ASSYGGLTYEQY
TRBJ2-2 TRBV19 ASTALGGADGELF
TRBJ1-1 TRBV4-1 ASSGPGTGRTEAF
TRBJ2-1 TRBV5-4 ASSLAQGLYNEQF
TRBJ1-2 TRBV5-1 ASSLGRDGYT
TRBJ1-6 TRBV6-2/TRBV6-3 ASSYWGVGSPLH
TRBJ1-5 TRBV6-5 ASIERGDQPQH
TRBJ2-2 TRBV3-1/TRBV3-2 ASSNRGGELF
TRBJ1-5 TRBV19 ASNPRGLSQPQH
TRBJ2-7 TRBV9 ASSVDDRDHEQY
TRBJ2-7 TRBV7-9 ASSLTGQGPSYEQY
TRBJ1-2 TRBV6-5 ASLSGTGYGYT
TRBJ1-2 TRBV7-9 ASSLGGGGDGYT
TRBJ1-5 TRBV4-3 ASSRSWDSFNQPQH
TRBJ1-2 TRBV11-2 ASSPPGWGAGYGYT
TRBJ2-3 TRBV3-1/TRBV3-2 ASSQAGLAGGPFGTQY
TRBJ1-5 TRBV2 ASVTGKYQPQH
TRBJ1-4 TRBV4-3 ASSQDVRYNEKLF
TRBJ2-7 TRBV12-3/TRBV12-4 ASTQGSSYEQY
TRBJ2-3 TRBV19 ASTPRDRTDTQY
TRBJ1-1 TRBV11-2 ASSFIQASEAF
TRBJ1-3 TRBV15 ATSRGQKSGNTIY
TRBJ2-1 TRBV7-2 ASRGASGGTYNEQF